This entry concerns a single T cell receptor beta chain. This sample is drawn from a study of blood T cell repertoires in COVID-19. The data were produced by immunoSEQ multiplex PCR, yet TCRdb's version contains in-frame clones alone and is incomplete. The repertoire consists of 250,000 to 350,000 clones, with around 86% occurring once and the leading ten covering just under 0.95%. J was trimmed by 2 bases and V by 5 bases; bases with no gene match: 6. The CDR3 is made up of 15 amino acids. CDR1 GTSNPN and CDR2 SVGIG come from the germline V gene (reference sequence). Sequencing was carried out using peripheral blood. This clonotype was obtained from a woman in her forties who had recovered from COVID-19. This rearrangement joins TRBV30 to TRBJ2-6, with 7 bases fitting TRBD2. The CDR3 spells CAWGPAGAGANVLTF. The CDR3 DNA reads TGTGCCTGGGGTCCTGCGGGGGCTGGGGCCAACGTCCTGACTTTC.